This T cell receptor beta chain was sequenced in a study of OX40 agonist ivuxolimab in advanced cancers. Some clones are missing from TCRdb's copy, which holds only in-frame ones; the method was immunoSEQ multiplex PCR. The sample holds tens of thousands of clones, roughly 82% seen once. CDR1 and CDR2 from the germline V gene are MNHNS and SASEGT. CDR3 size: 15 residues. V dropped 3 bases and J dropped 0 bases, with 12 bases sitting between them. The TCR originated in an adult with an advanced solid tumor such as melanoma, head and neck, liver or kidney cancer. Sequenced here: CD4+ or CD8+ T cells sorted from blood, sampled in a trial of the OX40 agonist ivuxolimab. The chain couples TRBV6-1 to TRBJ2-7; the D is unclear. Here the CDR3 reads CASSDNIGFSYEQYF. The CDR3 nucleotides read TGTGCCAGCAGTGATAATATTGGGTTCTCCTACGAGCAGTACTTC.